The source of this TCR beta chain is a study of T cells in Graves' hyperthyroidism and ophthalmopathy. General study results and limits: It was a median 6.5 months before onset that the model predicted ophthalmopathy.

Amplified TCR beta CDR3 regions derived from RNA transcripts. HTBI primers were used for first-round RT-PCR of the TCR CDR3. In TCRdb, the multiplex PCR reads were re-called with MiXCR into one record per CDR3 protein. Of 350,000 to 450,000 distinct CDR3 sequences listed, over 12% are singletons. V lost 2 bases, J lost 0 bases, and 5 bases lay in between. The germline V gene encodes CDR1 GTSNPN and CDR2 SVGIG (reference sequence). This CDR3 is 13 amino acids long. This clonotype occurred many times. Its antigen is not identified. Uncontrolled infection, other autoimmune disease, pregnancy or lactation barred patients from enrollment.

This chain uses TRBV30 with TRBJ2-1; no firm D call. The clonotype comes from a man aged 50 or older with Graves' ophthalmopathy. What was sequenced was blood. The CDR3 here is CAWSLVSYNEQFF. CDR3 sequence (DNA): TGTGCCTGGAGTTTAGTCTCCTACAATGAGCAGTTCTTC.